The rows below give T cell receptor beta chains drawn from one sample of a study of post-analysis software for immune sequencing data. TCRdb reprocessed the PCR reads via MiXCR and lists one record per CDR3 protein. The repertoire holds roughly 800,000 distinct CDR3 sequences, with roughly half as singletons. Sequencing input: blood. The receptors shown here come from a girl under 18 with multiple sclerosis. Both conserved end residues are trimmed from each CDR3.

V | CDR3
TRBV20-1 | SAFPGTLYGYT
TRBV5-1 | ASSLEVSEQF
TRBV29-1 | SVVSSYGYT
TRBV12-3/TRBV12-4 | ASSQTRSIEQY
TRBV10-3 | AISEVRQGNSPLH
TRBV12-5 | ASGHRVLAKNIQY
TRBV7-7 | ASSVDPDPYNEQF
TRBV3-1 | ASSLTLGFREQY
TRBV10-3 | AISRGEAYEQY
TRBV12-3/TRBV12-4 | ASIAGGVRENSPLH
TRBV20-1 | SAYGLAGTYNEQF
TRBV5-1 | ASSLEGPPNTYGYT
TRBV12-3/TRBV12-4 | VSRRTSGTEETQY
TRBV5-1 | ASSLAPGVRSSGANVLT
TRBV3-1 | ASSQKDRTNYGYT
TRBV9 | ASSPREGNYKSPLH
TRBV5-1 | ASSFHPFRASSYNEQF
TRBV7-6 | ASSLEETFNEQF
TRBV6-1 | ASSPRHGTFAGANVLT
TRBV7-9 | ASSDAGTGNFYEQY
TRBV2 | ASRMDSGNIQY
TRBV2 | ASTPLYEQY
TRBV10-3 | AISEAAANYGYT
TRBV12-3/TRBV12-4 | ASTESNMGSYEQY
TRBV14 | ASSPLTSGGETQY
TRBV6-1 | ASRVFSGGYYNEQF
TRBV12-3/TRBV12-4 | ASSRRTPGDNSPLH
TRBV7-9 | ASSLSGGDGTDTQY
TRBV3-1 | ASSHQGPQETQY
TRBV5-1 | ASSLGVSAYGYT
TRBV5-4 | ASSRQPWGLQETQY
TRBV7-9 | ASSLGLAREPTDTQY
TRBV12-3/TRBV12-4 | ASSQGNYGYT
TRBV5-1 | ASSRRWSLGPRQETQY
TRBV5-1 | ASSPGAGSDLSNQPQH
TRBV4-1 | ASSQDRATTSYEQY
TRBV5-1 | ASSLAHAGDTQY
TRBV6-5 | ASSYSTGGLTSNQPQH